This TCR beta chain stems from a study of metastatic and nonmetastatic thyroid tumors. Study context: Blood and tumor or nodule tissue repertoires from malignant and benign thyroid patients were compared. The study, taken as a whole, reports: Compared with benign nodules, malignant thyroid tumors were reported to have significantly higher TCR beta diversity in both blood and tumor.

Authors' methods: It was from CDR3 differences across clinicopathological groups that a distant-metastasis classifier for papillary thyroid cancer was built. MiXCR was used by TCRdb to re-call the PCR reads. The V and J calls here are based on TCRdb, not the publication. The table records roughly 25,000 clones, about an eighth of them present only once. The CDR3 has 13 amino acids. Germline CDR1 reads MRHNA; CDR2 reads SNTAGT. As to this clone: Its antigen is as yet unknown.

No patient received treatment before thyroid surgery. V gene TRBV6-4 combines with J gene TRBJ2-5; D unresolved. The J call may be incorrect, as the DNA end agrees better with TRBJ2-1. Sequencing used blood. The receptor's source is a female donor with papillary thyroid cancer or a benign thyroid nodule (not recorded which). Some clones in this sample may be carry-over from other donors' samples. The CDR3 DNA reads as TGTGCCAGCAGCCGAGAAGTGAGCGATGAGCAGTTCTTC. Translated, it gives CASSREVSDEQFF.